The following is a T cell receptor (beta chain) sequence with its context. Antigen specificity is unknown. Profiled with immunoSEQ multiplex PCR; TCRdb holds only in-frame clones, not every one. The repertoire holds just under 65,000 clones, with 85% to 95% as singletons. The sample comes from a study of graft-versus-host responses after intestinal transplantation. Study in general: Tacrolimus plus steroids were given to all recipients for about 3 years, preceded by anti-thymocyte globulin induction.

CDR3 size: 19 residues. V was clipped by 0 bases and J by 5 bases; unmatched bases: 19. In germline, CDR1 is SEHNR, CDR2 FQNEAQ (reference sequence). Study findings and constraints: GvH clones turned up in recipient marrow; some had shown up first in ileum or blood. Early post-transplant HvG declines showed an association with peak circulating GvH clone levels.

This sequence was found in a human donor who was the organ donor for an intestinal transplant. The input for sequencing was unstimulated CD8+ T cells sorted from spleen or lymph node cells, taken before transplant. The V call is TRBV7-9, the J call TRBJ2-7; 7 positions agree with TRBD2. CDR3 coding DNA: TGTGCCAGCAGCTTAGCCGGCCTTAGTGAGCGGGGTTTTTCCCACGAGCAGTACTTC. As protein: CASSLAGLSERGFSHEQYF.